This note documents a single TCR beta chain sequence. These data belong to a study of cytomegalovirus exposure and HLA in healthy donors. In the PCR, 60 Vbeta and 13 Jbeta primers were used. Using immunoSEQ multiplex PCR, the repertoire was profiled, and TCRdb retains in-frame clones only, with some absent. The sample gives 150,000 to 180,000 clones, over 70% of which show up once; 9.5% to 15% is in the top ten. From germline, CDR1 is MNHEY and CDR2 SMNVEV (reference sequence). This CDR3 spans 14 amino acids. V was clipped by 7 bases and J by 5 bases, with 16 bases between them. Sequencing was done on a sample of PBMCs. This TCR derives from a man aged 30-40 years in good health and CMV-seropositive. V gene TRBV27 combines with J gene TRBJ2-3; possible D gene TRBD2, 5 bases. The CDR3 sequence: CASTPRDSLDTQYF. Here the CDR3 DNA reads TGTGCCAGCACCCCCCGGGATTCGTTAGATACGCAGTATTTT.